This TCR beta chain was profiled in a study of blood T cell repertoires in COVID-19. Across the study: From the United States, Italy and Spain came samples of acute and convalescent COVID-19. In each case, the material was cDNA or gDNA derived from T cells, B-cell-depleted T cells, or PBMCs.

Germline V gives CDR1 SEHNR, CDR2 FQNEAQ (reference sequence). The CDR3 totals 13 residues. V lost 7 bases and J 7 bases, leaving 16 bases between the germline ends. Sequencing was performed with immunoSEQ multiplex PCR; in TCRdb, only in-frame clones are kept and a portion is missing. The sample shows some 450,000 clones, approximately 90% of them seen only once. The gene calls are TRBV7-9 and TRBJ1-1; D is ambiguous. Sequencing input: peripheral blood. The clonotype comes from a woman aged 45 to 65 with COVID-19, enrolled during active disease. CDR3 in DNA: TGTGCCAGCATAGTTGGGAGTATGGGTGAAGCTTTCTTT. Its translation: CASIVGSMGEAFF.